Each of the 14 T cell receptor beta chains below was sequenced from the same sample in a study of T cells in Graves' hyperthyroidism and ophthalmopathy (dated by TCRdb to about 2019). Library preparation used multiplex PCR. Sequencing relied on an Illumina HiSeq 2000. Amplification of TCR beta CDR3 regions was carried out from RNA transcripts. For the first round of RT-PCR on the TCR CDR3, the HTBI primer set was used together with the Qiagen OneStep RT-PCR kit. In TCRdb, the public reads were trimmed at Q25 with fastp and aligned with MiXCR, with productive beta chains retained. Every entry covers one CDR3 protein and lists the most common genes and DNA from its rows. The sample table shows approximately 250,000 distinct CDR3 sequences, and approximately 23% are seen once. Jointly, the top ten make up roughly 40% of the sample. Sequenced input: blood. The receptors come from a woman aged 40 to 50 with Graves' ophthalmopathy.

There are a few counts of this clonotype. The CDR3 bases are TGTGCCAGCAGTTTACGCGGATGGTCCTACGAGCAGTACTTC. It translates to CASSLRGWSYEQYF. The chain couples TRBV28 to TRBJ2-7; unclear D gene. Germline V gene sequence: CDR1 MDHEN, CDR2 SYDVKM. The CDR3 sequence is 14 residues long. V lost 2 bases, J lost 1 base, and 9 bases lay in between.

Notes on this clonotype: The junction departs from germline at one end; a sequencing error may be responsible. J is TRBJ1-1 and V is TRBV24-1, with D uncertain. The germline gives CDR1 KGHDR, CDR2 SFDVKD. This CDR3 is built from 13 residues. In nucleotides, the CDR3 is TGTGCCACCAGTGCGTCCCTGAACACTGAAGCTTCCTTT. Its translation is CATSASLNTEASF.

This clonotype was counted ten times or more. The gene calls are TRBV18 and TRBJ1-5, with unresolved D. The CDR3 totals 14 residues. Germline CDR1 KGHSH, CDR2 LQKENI. Trimming pared 5 bases from V and 4 bases from J, leaving 12 bases between. The DNA for the CDR3 is TGTGCCAGCTCATCGGCGGTGATTAATCAGCCCCAGCATTTT. Its translation is CASSSAVINQPQHF.

The J gene is TRBJ2-5, the V gene TRBV2; D possibly corresponds to TRBD1 (6 bases). Trimming took 4 bases from V and 2 from J, leaving 8 bases between them. CDR1 and CDR2 (germline): SNHLY, FYNNEI. This CDR3 comprises 13 residues. DNA of the CDR3: TGTGCCAGCAGTGGAACAGGGCAAGAGACCCAGTACTTC. It yields the protein CASSGTGQETQYF. Variable domain in full (rest from reference TRBV2 and TRBJ2-5): EPEVTQTPSHQVTQMGQEVILRCVPISNHLYFYWYRQILGQKVEFLVSFYNNEISEKSEIFDDQFSVERPDGSNFTLKIRSTKLEDSAMYFCASSGTGQETQYFGPGTRLLVL.

This clonotype was picked up many times. This chain's CDR3 is CSARGLRDRAYEQYF. CDR3 coding DNA: TGCAGTGCTAGAGGCCTCAGGGACCGTGCCTACGAGCAGTACTTC. The rearrangement links TRBV20-1 to TRBJ2-7, with D perhaps TRBD1 or TRBD2 (5 bases each). Germline V gene data show CDR1 as DFQATT and CDR2 as SNEGSKA (reference sequence). V was pared by 1 base and J by 2 bases, with 15 bases between. The CDR3 is 15 amino acids.

This clonotype has at least ten counts. For the CDR3, the DNA is TGTGCCAGCAGCTTGAACTTTGGGGAGACCCAGTACTTC. The encoded protein is CASSLNFGETQYF. The chain has TRBV5-6 and TRBJ2-5; no definite D call. There are 13 residues in the CDR3. Trimming removed 1 base from V and 5 bases from J, with 9 bases in between. The V gene's germline CDR1 is SGHDT and CDR2 YYEEEE.

The gene calls are TRBV12-3 or TRBV12-4 and TRBJ1-3; D is ambiguous. Trimming took 6 bases from V and 0 from J, leaving 15 bases between them. The CDR3 is 16 residues long. The CDR3: CASRSRDTYSGNTIYF. Here the CDR3 DNA reads TGTGCCAGCAGAAGCCGGGATACCTACTCTGGAAACACCATATATTTT.

This clonotype was observed at least ten times. The chain is built from TRBV5-1 and TRBJ2-3; D might be TRBD1 or TRBD2, each matching 5 bases. The CDR3 has 15 residues. V was trimmed by 4 bases and J by 2 bases, leaving 14 bases between them. Germline CDR1 and CDR2: SGHRS and YFSETQ. The chain's CDR3 is CASSLQGAATDTQYF. In DNA form, the CDR3 reads TGCGCCAGCAGCCTCCAGGGAGCGGCCACAGATACGCAGTATTTT.

The rearrangement links TRBV6-1 to TRBJ2-7; 10 nucleotides agree with TRBD1. The CDR3 spans 17 residues. The V segment lost 1 base and the J segment 2 bases; nucleotides outside the gene matches: 8. CDR1 is MNHNS and CDR2 is SASEGT in the germline V gene. The CDR3 loop is CASSEVGAGTGAYEQYF. Here the CDR3 DNA reads TGTGCCAGCAGTGAAGTGGGGGCCGGGACAGGGGCCTACGAGCAGTACTTC.

This clonotype was counted at least ten times. The chain uses TRBV20-1 and TRBJ2-7; 12 nucleotides agree with TRBD2. V lost 4 bases, J lost 2 bases, and 9 bases stayed unmatched. Germline V CDR1 and CDR2: DFQATT, SNEGSKA (reference sequence). The CDR3 covers 16 residues. The CDR3 loop reads CSATELGLAGTYEQYF. For the CDR3, the DNA is TGCAGTGCTACAGAACTAGGACTAGCGGGGACCTACGAGCAGTACTTC.

Concerning this clonotype: The germline gene is not matched at one end of the junction; a read error may be the cause. This chain's CDR3 is CASRAAQINYGYIF. CDR3 nucleotide sequence: TGTGCCAGCAGGGCAGCACAGATTAACTATGGCTACATCTTC. This chain connects TRBV6-1 to TRBJ1-2, with unresolved D. The length of the CDR3 is 14 residues. The germline gives CDR1 MNHNS, CDR2 SASEGT.

This clonotype was observed many times. The V gene is TRBV25-1, the J gene TRBJ1-1; 8 nucleotides match TRBD1. The trim removed 1 base at V and 2 bases at J, leaving 9 bases unmatched. This CDR3 is built from 17 residues. Germline V lookup: CDR1 MGHDK, CDR2 SYGVNS. CDR3 nucleotide sequence: TGTGCCAGCAGTGAATGGGCAGGGGGCGTTTTAAACACTGAAGCTTTCTTT. Translation: CASSEWAGGVLNTEAFF.

To note about this clonotype: Since a much larger clone is just one base distant, this may be a read error. Since the CDR3 does not end with the conserved phenylalanine or tryptophan, this likely comes from a read error. The V call is TRBV20-1, the J call TRBJ2-5; D remains unclear. Deletions cut 0 bases from V and 4 bases from J, with 18 bases between. The CDR3 is 16 residues long. Germline lookup yields CDR1 DFQATT and CDR2 SNEGSKA (reference sequence). As DNA, the CDR3 is TGCAGTGCTAGAGATCCCAGATCCACCGTGGGAGAGACCCAGTACTAC. The encoded protein is CSARDPRSTVGETQYY.

This chain joins TRBV6-2 or TRBV6-3 and TRBJ2-7, with D possibly matching TRBD1 (5 bases). This CDR3 is built from 14 residues. Deletions cut 6 bases from V and 0 bases from J, with 12 bases between. Germline assignment: CDR1 MNHEY and CDR2 SVGEGT. The CDR3: CASRRTRDSYEQYF. CDR3 bases: TGTGCCAGCAGAAGGACACGAGACTCCTACGAGCAGTACTTC.